This T cell receptor beta chain is drawn from a study of T cells in Graves' hyperthyroidism and ophthalmopathy. Source material for PBMCs was about 10 ml fresh peripheral blood. The table lists this clonotype with many counts. The target antigen is unknown. Study results and caveats: Within blood appeared most thyroid clonotypes that had expanded above 0.001.

Trimming at V came to 3 bases and at J to 7 bases, leaving 2 bases not matched to a gene. The CDR3 has 15 residues. Germline V CDR1 and CDR2: MDHEN, SYDVKM. Amplification of TCR beta CDR3 regions used RNA as the template. First-round RT-PCR of the TCR CDR3 relied on the HTBI primer set. TCRdb recomputed calls from the multiplex PCR reads with MiXCR, one row per CDR3 protein. This sample has fewer than 450,000 distinct CDR3 sequences, with 13% to 15% found just once. The material sequenced was blood. This rearrangement joins TRBV28 to TRBJ2-5; the match to TRBD2 covers 16 bases. The TCR originated in a woman in her fifties or sixties with Graves' ophthalmopathy. The CDR3: CASSLGLAGGATQYF. The CDR3 nucleotides are TGTGCCAGCAGTTTGGGACTAGCGGGAGGGGCGACCCAGTACTTC.